What follows is one TCR beta chain and its context. What it recognizes is unknown. The sample originates from a study of OX40 agonist ivuxolimab in advanced cancers. Study-wide context: Those treated in dose escalation had hepatocellular carcinoma, melanoma, renal cell cancer or head and neck cancer. Study outcomes and limitations: CD8+ T cells showed, on average, more clonal expansion than CD4+ cells.

Germline CDR1 SGHVS, CDR2 FNYEAQ. The ends were cut back, 5 bases at V and 6 bases at J, with 18 bases in the middle. The CDR3 runs 15 residues. Sequenced by immunoSEQ multiplex PCR; TCRdb stores in-frame clones only, minus some. The table has over 55,000 clones, about 90% seen once. The TCR was taken from an adult with an advanced solid tumor such as melanoma, head and neck, liver or kidney cancer. The rearrangement uses TRBV7-6 and TRBJ2-3; possibly TRBD1 or TRBD2 for D (5 bases each). The sample in question was CD4+ or CD8+ T cells sorted from blood, obtained in a trial of the OX40 agonist ivuxolimab. CDR3 sequence: CASSPGTEAWDTQYF. The DNA for the CDR3 is TGTGCCAGCAGCCCCGGGACCGAGGCTTGGGATACGCAGTATTTT.